The clone carrying this TCR beta chain was found a few times. Its specificity is unknown. This sample stems from a study of T-cell memory formation after mild COVID-19. Study-level information: TCR clusters were mostly donor specific.

The germline V and J ends were trimmed by 7 bases and 2 bases, with 6 bases remaining between them. The CDR3 extends over 12 amino acids. The germline gives CDR1 DFQATT, CDR2 SNEGSKA (reference sequence). Study results and limitations: CD4+ clones that contracted lay mainly in CM and EM; CD8+ ones lay in EMRA. Some SARS-CoV-2-responding clones were already detected in memory before infection.

One entry per CDR3 protein, called by TCRdb with MiXCR from the 5' RACE reads. The sample includes approximately 200,000 distinct CDR3 sequences, around 15% of them seen just once. The chain joins TRBV20-1 to TRBJ2-6; D gene unclear. The sequencing sample was made of PBMCs or a T cell subset sorted from them (not recorded which). The source of this sequence is an adult woman who had mild COVID-19 (a few samples of this study predate the infection). Cell type and time point are not known. DNA for the CDR3: TGCAGTGTCCCAGCTGGGGCCAACGTCCTGACTTTC. Translated: CSVPAGANVLTF.